This T cell receptor (beta chain) was identified during a study of T cells in Graves' hyperthyroidism and ophthalmopathy. Across the whole study: Upon initial diagnosis and before any treatment, peripheral blood was collected. Study-wide results and limits: A model built on 13 V-J features separated ophthalmopathy from stable hyperthyroidism.

Amplified TCR beta CDR3 regions came from RNA transcripts. The TCR CDR3 was amplified in a first-round RT-PCR using the HTBI primer set. Using its own MiXCR run on the multiplex PCR reads, TCRdb lists one record per CDR3 protein. Found here are 380,000 or so distinct CDR3 sequences, about 18% of them singletons; the top ten hold about 4%. Subjects aged 18 to 65 presented with newly diagnosed hyperthyroidism of less than 2 months' duration. Diagnosis relied on clinical symptoms, serum thyroxine and TRAb, thyroid ultrasound and orbital computed tomography. Looked up from germline, CDR1 is MGHRA and CDR2 is YSYEKL. V lost 4 bases and J lost 6; bases outside the gene matches: 8. CDR3 length: 14 residues. This clonotype was seen many times. Its antigen is still unknown.

V is TRBV4-1 and J is TRBJ1-1; 7 positions match TRBD1. Source material: blood. The origin of this receptor is a woman between 18 and 30 years old with Graves' hyperthyroidism. The CDR3 reads CASSPRQGGAEAFF. DNA for the CDR3: TGCGCCAGCAGCCCTCGACAGGGAGGGGCTGAAGCTTTCTTT.